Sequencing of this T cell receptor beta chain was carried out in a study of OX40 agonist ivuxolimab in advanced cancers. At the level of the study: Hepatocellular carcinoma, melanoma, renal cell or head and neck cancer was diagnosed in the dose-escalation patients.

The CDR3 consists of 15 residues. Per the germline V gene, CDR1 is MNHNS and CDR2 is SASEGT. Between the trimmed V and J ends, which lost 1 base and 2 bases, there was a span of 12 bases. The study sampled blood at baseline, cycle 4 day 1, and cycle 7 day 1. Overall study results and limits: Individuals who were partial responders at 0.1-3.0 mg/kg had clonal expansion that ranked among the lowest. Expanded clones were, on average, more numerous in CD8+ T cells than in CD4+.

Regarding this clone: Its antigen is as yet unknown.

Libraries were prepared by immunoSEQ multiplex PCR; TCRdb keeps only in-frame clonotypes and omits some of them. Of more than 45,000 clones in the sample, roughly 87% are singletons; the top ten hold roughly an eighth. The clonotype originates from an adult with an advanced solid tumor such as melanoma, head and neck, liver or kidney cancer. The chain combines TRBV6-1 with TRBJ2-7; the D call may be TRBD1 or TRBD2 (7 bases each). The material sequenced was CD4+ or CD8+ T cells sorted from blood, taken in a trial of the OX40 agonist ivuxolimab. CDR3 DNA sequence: TGTGCCAGCAGTGAAGGGCAGGGGGGGACCTACGAGCAGTACTTC. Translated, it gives CASSEGQGGTYEQYF.